This TCR beta chain was sequenced in a study of T cells after yellow fever vaccination. Study in general: Low-cell-number fractions were prepared with SMART-Seq v4 Ultra Low Input.

Details on this clonotype: Its antigen is not known.

Study-level results: Abundant clonotypes from the bulk population could get into FACS-sorted repertoires as contaminants.

TCRdb analysed the 5' RACE reads with MiXCR anew, one entry per CDR3 protein. This table has fewer than 400,000 distinct CDR3 sequences, around 6.4% appearing once. Germline CDR1 reads LGHDT; CDR2 reads YNNKEL (reference sequence). The V gene end was trimmed by 4 bases and the J gene end by 3 bases; junction bases not matched to a gene: 6. The CDR3 extends over 15 amino acids. Material: PBMCs, obtained 5 days after the yellow fever booster vaccination. The sequence derives from a man aged 30-40 years who received the YFV17D yellow fever vaccine. The chain recombines TRBV3-1 with TRBJ2-3; 8 positions match TRBD2. The CDR3 region has the DNA TGTGCCAGCAGCCGTCCGGGACTAGTAACAGATACGCAGTATTTT. Residues: CASSRPGLVTDTQYF.